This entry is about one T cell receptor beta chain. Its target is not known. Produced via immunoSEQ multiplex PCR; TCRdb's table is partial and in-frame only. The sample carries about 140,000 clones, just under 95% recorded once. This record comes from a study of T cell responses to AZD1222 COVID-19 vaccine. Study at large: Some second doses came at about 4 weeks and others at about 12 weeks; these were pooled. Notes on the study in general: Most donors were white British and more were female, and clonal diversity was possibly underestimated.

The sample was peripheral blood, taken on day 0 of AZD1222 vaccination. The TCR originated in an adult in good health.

Here the CDR3 reads CASSLPRGVGTEAFF. CDR3 bases: TGTGCCAGCAGCTTACCCCGCGGGGTAGGGACTGAAGCTTTCTTT. The chain links TRBV7-9 to TRBJ1-1; no definite D call. Germline V CDR1 and CDR2: SEHNR, FQNEAQ (reference sequence). This CDR3 has 15 residues. The V end was cut by 2 bases, the J end by 5 bases, with 15 bases between.